This TCR beta chain emerged from a study of response to subunit inactivated influenza vaccine. This clonotype was counted between two and nine times. Its target is unknown. Germline assignment: CDR1 KGHDR and CDR2 SFDVKD. The V gene lost 3 bases and the J gene lost 5 bases, with 10 bases spanning the gap. The CDR3 contains 14 residues. Overall study findings and caveats: Only a handful of new T cells, the authors suggested, are recruited with each seasonal influenza vaccination.

In TCRdb, the RT-PCR reads were re-called with MiXCR into one record per CDR3 protein. The repertoire consists of roughly 700,000 distinct CDR3 sequences, with approximately 15% occurring once and the leading ten covering around 7%. This TCR derives from a middle-aged man who received an inactivated influenza vaccine. The chain carries TRBV24-1 and TRBJ2-1; no clear D gene. The source material was PBMCs from blood, sampled roughly 15 days before vaccination. The CDR3 here is CATSDPKEDNEQFF. CDR3 nucleotides: TGTGCCACCAGTGATCCCAAAGAGGACAATGAGCAGTTCTTC.